Below, 22 T cell receptor beta chains from the same sample are listed, as sequenced in a study of blood T cells in healthy people across ages (dated by TCRdb to about 2015). The library was prepared using 5' RACE. Sequencing relied on an Illumina HiSeq 2500. The second PCR ran for about 6 to 11 cycles and used a J-beta primer mix along with a sample-barcoded 5' primer. Starting from the raw public reads, TCRdb applied fastp trimming at Q25, assembled clones with MiXCR and retained in-frame beta chains. Each CDR3 protein gets just one entry, which takes the most common genes and DNA from the rows behind it. The sample table shows roughly 1.5 million distinct CDR3 sequences, and approximately 43% are seen once. The ten largest account for about 4.1% of the sample. The sequenced sample consisted of blood. These receptors were obtained from a woman between 18 and 29 years old in good health.

This clonotype was observed a few times. The chain joins TRBV2 to TRBJ1-4; D gene unclear. CDR3 length equals 15 residues. Germline lookup yields CDR1 SNHLY and CDR2 FYNNEI. V lost 3 bases to trimming and J lost 5 bases, with 13 bases between them. CDR3 protein: CASSDHRASNEKLFF. The CDR3 coding sequence is TGTGCCAGCAGTGATCACCGGGCCTCAAATGAAAAACTGTTTTTT.

This clonotype was counted a single time. This may be a read error, as it is one base from a much larger clone. The J gene is TRBJ2-3, the V gene TRBV6-5, with 11 bases that match TRBD2. V lost 6 bases and J lost 5; bases outside the gene matches: 7. The CDR3 length is 15 residues. The germline CDR1 and CDR2 sequences are MNHEY and SVGAGI. CDR3 residues: CASSLSGGAKDTQYF. The CDR3 coding sequence is TGTGCCAGCAGCCTTAGCGGGGGGGCCAAAGATACGCAGTATTTT.

The V call is TRBV12-3 or TRBV12-4, the J call TRBJ2-3; weak D call: TRBD2 (6 bases). The CDR3 covers 15 residues. Trimming removed 3 bases at V and 15 bases at J, with 25 bases between. CDR3 amino acids: CASSLPWGGTDMQYF. CDR3 DNA sequence: TGTGCCAGCAGTTTGCCCTGGGGAGGCACAGATATGCAATATTTT.

The CDR3 reads CASRRTGGYTRANYGYTF. CDR3 bases: TGTGCCAGCAGGAGGACAGGGGGTTACACACGGGCTAACTATGGCTACACCTTC. V and J are TRBV11-2 and TRBJ1-2, with 10 bases lining up with TRBD1. V dropped 6 bases and J dropped 0; count of bases not matched to a gene: 13. The germline V gene has CDR1 SGHAT and CDR2 FQNNGV. There are 18 residues in the CDR3.

The V gene is TRBV15, the J gene TRBJ2-1; D remains unclear. Germline V gives CDR1 LNHNV, CDR2 YYDKDF (reference sequence). With 0 bases removed from V and 1 base from J, the gap between germline ends came to 16 bases. The CDR3 spans 18 residues. CDR3 sequence reads: CATSRESWERSSYNEQFF. CDR3 DNA: TGTGCCACCAGCAGAGAGTCATGGGAACGAAGTTCCTACAATGAGCAGTTCTTC.

The chain links TRBV25-1 to TRBJ2-1, with 11 bases identical to TRBD2. The tail of the sequence fits TRBJ2-7 better, so the J call may be wrong. The CDR3 length is 17 residues. Looked up from germline, CDR1 is MGHDK and CDR2 is SYGVNS. The CDR3, as DNA: TGTGCCAGCAGTGAACTCGGGACTAGCGGAGAAATTTACGAGCAGTACTTC. Translating it yields CASSELGTSGEIYEQYF.

This chain uses TRBV10-3 with TRBJ2-5; 10 bases are shared with TRBD2. The V segment lost 0 bases and the J segment 3 bases; nucleotides outside the gene matches: 4. The germline CDR1 and CDR2 sequences are ENHRY and SYGVKD. The CDR3 sequence is 16 residues long. This CDR3 is CAISESRTSGKETQYF. CDR3 sequence (DNA): TGTGCCATCAGTGAGTCGCGGACTAGCGGAAAAGAGACCCAGTACTTC.

This clonotype was recorded a few times. CDR3 DNA: TGTGCCAGCAGCCAAGCCCCGTCCGGCTACAATGAGCAGTTCTTC. Translated: CASSQAPSGYNEQFF. The chain carries TRBV3-1 and TRBJ2-1; no firm D call. The germline V and J ends were trimmed by 1 base and 3 bases, with 10 bases remaining between them. Germline CDR1 reads LGHDT; CDR2 reads YNNKEL (reference sequence). The length of the CDR3 is 15 residues.

The chain employs TRBV6-2 or TRBV6-3 and TRBJ2-6; 10 positions agree with TRBD1. The CDR3 is 19 amino acids. Germline lookup yields CDR1 MNHEY and CDR2 SVGEGT. V trimming: 5 bases; J trimming: 4 bases; junction bases outside the gene matches: 14. In nucleotides, the CDR3 is TGTGCCAGCAGTCTACCGGACCCGGGACAGGGGAGAGGGGCCAACGTCCTGACTTTC. As protein: CASSLPDPGQGRGANVLTF.

The V gene is TRBV5-6, the J gene TRBJ2-4; D is possibly TRBD1 (6 bases). Germline lookup yields CDR1 SGHDT and CDR2 YYEEEE. V lost 5 bases, J lost 2 bases, and 17 bases lay in between. The CDR3 consists of 16 residues. CDR3 coding DNA: TGTGCCAGCAGTTGGGGACAAGGGGTAACCAAAAACATTCAGTACTTC. Its translation is CASSWGQGVTKNIQYF. Full variable domain (rest looked up from reference TRBV5-6 and TRBJ2-4): DAGVTQSPTHLIKTRGQQVTLRCSPKSGHDTVSWYQQALGQGPQFIFQYYEEEERQRGNFPDRFSGHQFPNYSSELNVNALLLGDSALYLCASSWGQGVTKNIQYFGAGTRLSVL.

The rearrangement joins TRBV28 to TRBJ2-5; TRBD2 agrees at 14 bases. With V trimmed by 6 bases and J by 3 bases, 15 bases remained unmatched. Germline CDR1 and CDR2: MDHEN and SYDVKM. There are 19 residues in the CDR3. CDR3: CASSYPYGTSGRKKETQYF. CDR3 bases: TGTGCCAGCAGCTATCCGTACGGGACTAGCGGGAGAAAAAAAGAGACCCAGTACTTC.

The gene calls are TRBV30 and TRBJ1-2, with no clear D. Trimming shortened V by 0 bases and J by 9 bases, and 8 bases separated the two germline ends. The CDR3 loop spans 11 amino acids. Per the germline V gene, CDR1 is GTSNPN and CDR2 is SVGIG (reference sequence). This CDR3 is CAWSVLGSYTF. DNA of the CDR3: TGTGCCTGGAGTGTACTCGGCAGCTACACCTTC.

This clonotype was picked up a small number of times. The gene calls are TRBV20-1 and TRBJ1-1, with 8 positions matching TRBD1. The CDR3 runs to 13 residues. V dropped 6 bases and J dropped 1; count of bases not matched to a gene: 4. Germline V CDR1 and CDR2: DFQATT, SNEGSKA (reference sequence). The CDR3 reads CSARDRKNTEAFF. CDR3 nucleotide sequence: TGCAGTGCCAGGGACAGGAAGAACACTGAAGCTTTCTTT.

The chain employs TRBV27 and TRBJ1-6; D not resolved. The germline V and J ends were trimmed by 5 bases and 7 bases, with 12 bases remaining between them. This CDR3 region has 14 residues. The germline V gene has CDR1 MNHEY and CDR2 SMNVEV (reference sequence). The CDR3 bases are TGTGCCAGCAGTCCGACGTGGTACAATTCACCCCTCCACTTT. Protein sequence: CASSPTWYNSPLHF.

The V call is TRBV27, the J call TRBJ2-1; D call uncertain. The J call may be wrong; the DNA end is better matched by TRBJ2-7. The CDR3 has 13 residues. Germline assignment: CDR1 MNHEY and CDR2 SMNVEV (reference sequence). The DNA for the CDR3 is TGTGCCAGCACCACGGACGGGTACAATGAGCAGTACTTC. It translates to CASTTDGYNEQYF.

The V and J genes are TRBV3-1 and TRBJ2-3; TRBD1 aligns across 9 bases. The CDR3 covers 16 residues. V shed 1 base, J shed 2 bases, and the junction held 4 bases outside the gene matches. Germline CDR1 reads LGHDT; CDR2 reads YNNKEL (reference sequence). The CDR3 reads CASSQGGTGFTDTQYF. The CDR3 region has the DNA TGTGCCAGCAGCCAAGGTGGGACAGGGTTCACAGATACGCAGTATTTT.

The rearrangement links TRBV7-2 to TRBJ1-6; 7 bases agree with TRBD1. The V gene's germline CDR1 is SGHTA and CDR2 FQGNSA. V shed 3 bases, J shed 1 base, and the junction held 6 bases outside the gene matches. The CDR3 loop spans 17 amino acids. The DNA for the CDR3 is TGTGCCAGCAGCTTTAAGGGGGCGTTATCCTATAATTCACCCCTCCACTTT. It translates to CASSFKGALSYNSPLHF.

The rearrangement joins TRBV4-3 to TRBJ2-6; 11 bases are shared with TRBD2. Trimming removed 1 base from V and 0 bases from J; junction bases left unmatched: 8. This CDR3 has 20 residues. Germline-derived CDR1 and CDR2 are LGHNA and YSLEER. The CDR3 DNA sequence: TGCGCCAGCAGCCAAGTCTCACTAGCGGGAGCGCCCTCTGGGGCCAACGTCCTGACTTTC. This sequence encodes CASSQVSLAGAPSGANVLTF.

In its sample, this clonotype was seen a few times. CDR3 sequence reads: CASSYRKYSNQPQHF. The CDR3, as DNA: TGTGCCAGCAGTTACCGGAAATATAGCAATCAGCCCCAGCATTTT. The chain uses TRBV6-2 or TRBV6-3 and TRBJ1-5; D is undetermined. The germline V and J ends were trimmed by 2 bases and 0 bases, with 8 bases remaining between them. This CDR3 spans 15 amino acids. Looked up from germline, CDR1 is MNHEY and CDR2 is SVGEGT.

This clonotype came up once. The chain couples TRBV7-2 to TRBJ1-1; unclear D gene. CDR3 length: 15 residues. V dropped 4 bases and J dropped 4 bases, with 16 bases sitting between them. CDR1 and CDR2 from the germline V gene are SGHTA and FQGNSA. The CDR3 nucleotides read TGTGCCAGCAGCTCCTCTCGGAGACGGATCACTGAAGCTTTCTTT. It yields the protein CASSSSRRRITEAFF. Variable domain in full (rest from reference TRBV7-2 and TRBJ1-1): GAGVSQSPSNKVTEKGKDVELRCDPISGHTALYWYRQSLGQGLEFLIYFQGNSAPDKSGLPSDRFSAERTGGSVSTLTIQRTQQEDSAVYLCASSSSRRRITEAFFGQGTRLTVV.

V usage is TRBV29-1 and J usage is TRBJ2-3; TRBD2 matches at 9 bases. The CDR3 is 14 residues long. Germline trimming cut 5 bases from V and 4 bases from J; bases unmatched to any gene: 7. Germline lookup yields CDR1 SQVTM and CDR2 ANQGSEA. The CDR3 bases are TGCAGCGTTCTGGTAGGCGGGGGGGCAGATACGCAGTATTTT. Amino acids: CSVLVGGGADTQYF.

Notes on this clonotype: A much larger clone sits a single nucleotide away, making a read error possible. The gene calls are TRBV7-9 and TRBJ2-1, with a possible D match to TRBD1 (5 bases). This CDR3 has 13 amino acids. Germline CDR1 and CDR2: SEHNR and FQNEAQ (reference sequence). The CDR3 nucleotides are TGTGTCAGCAGCCGCAGGGCAGTTAATGAGCAGTTCTTC. As protein: CVSSRRAVNEQFF. Combining the CDR3 with reference TRBV7-9 and TRBJ2-1 gives the whole variable domain DTGVSQNPRHKITKRGQNVTFRCDPISEHNRLYWYRQTLGQGPEFLTYFQNEAQLEKSRLLSDRFSAERPKGSFSTLEIQRTEQGDSAMYLCVSSRRAVNEQFFGPGTRLTVL.